Listed here is a single TCR beta chain. The antigen remains unidentified. Other nucleotide sequences from this sample produce the same CDR3. DNA at around 190 ng, 25,000 to 35,000 T cell genomes, went into sorted-subset replicate PCRs. Authors' methods: Filtering differed, since immunoSEQ gave only junction sequences and no quality scores. The method was immunoSEQ multiplex PCR; TCRdb's version includes in-frame clones alone and lacks a portion of them. The DNA was the basis for D and trimming; V, J and clone size are from that table. The data hold approximately 2.1 million clones, with about 92% observed a single time. The CDR3 totals 16 residues. J was trimmed by 2 bases and V by 3 bases; bases with no gene match: 4. The germline V gene has CDR1 SGHRS and CDR2 YFSETQ. All donors were healthy HIV-negative adults lacking recent acute infections or vaccinations. The data were obtained in a study of shared clonotypes between healthy human individuals.

General study findings and limits: It was the few donors that limited the genetic and exposure-history diversity represented.

J is TRBJ2-2 and V is TRBV5-1; 10 positions match TRBD2. This TCR was sampled from a man younger than 35 in good health. Some clones in this sample may be carry-over from other donors' samples. The sample comprised naive CD4+ T cells from PBMCs. Subset noted: CD45RA+ positively selected. CDR3 bases: TGCGCCAGCAGCTATCTAGCGGGAGTCAACACCGGGGAGCTGTTTTTT. Its translation: CASSYLAGVNTGELFF.